The rows below give T cell receptor beta chains drawn from one sample of a study of blood T cell repertoires in COVID-19. The protocol was immunoSEQ multiplex PCR, while the TCRdb copy is restricted to in-frame clones and leaves out a portion. The sample contains 24,000 or so clones, about nine tenths of which appear only once. Material for sequencing was peripheral blood. Source of these receptors: a human donor in a cohort sampled during active COVID-19. The donor label of this sample is uncertain. CDR3s include the opening cysteine and the closing phenylalanine or tryptophan. A D gene is named only where the DNA matches it firmly. Expanded clones get a size class; other rows say once, few or many, or leave the size out.

V	J	size	D	DNA	CDR3
TRBV3-1/TRBV3-2	TRBJ2-1	.	.	TGTGCCAGCAGCCAAGGCTCGTCGGCTAGCTCGTGGCGTTCCTACAATGAGCAGTTCTTC	CASSQGSSASSWRSYNEQFF
TRBV6-1	TRBJ1-2	.	.	TGTGCCAGCAGTGAAGCGCTTTGGACAGTAGACGGAGGCTACACCTTC	CASSEALWTVDGGYTF
TRBV5-6	TRBJ2-3	.	TRBD2	TGTGCCAGCAGCAAGGGACTAGCGGGCACAGATACGCAGTATTTT	CASSKGLAGTDTQYF
TRBV11-1	TRBJ2-7	.	.	TGTGCCAGCAGCTTAGATTTGGACAGCTCCTACGAGCAGTACTTC	CASSLDLDSSYEQYF
TRBV7-2	TRBJ1-3	.	.	TGTGCCAGCAGCTCATTTTCTGGAAACACCATATATTTT	CASSSFSGNTIYF
TRBV27	TRBJ2-3	.	.	TGTGCCAGCAGGACGGGGTTAGGGAAAGATACGCAGTATTTT	CASRTGLGKDTQYF
TRBV6-5	TRBJ1-6	once	TRBD1	TGTGCCAGCAGTAGGGACAGGGTAAATTCACCCCTCCACTTT	CASSRDRVNSPLHF
TRBV29-1	TRBJ1-4	.	TRBD1	TGCAGCGCGGCTACCGGGACAGGGGGCTTAAAACTGTTTTTT	CSAATGTGGLKLFF
TRBV6-6	TRBJ2-1	.	TRBD2	TGTGCCAGCCGACTAGCGTACAATGAGCAGTTCTTC	CASRLAYNEQFF
TRBV11-3	TRBJ2-1	.	TRBD1	TGTGCCAGCAGCTCGGGGGACAGGGGAGCCTACAATGAGCAGTTCTTC	CASSSGDRGAYNEQFF
TRBV3-1/TRBV3-2	TRBJ1-4	.	TRBD1	TGTGCCAGCAGCCAATTCCTCCCGACAGGGCGGAGAGAAAAACTGTTTTTT	CASSQFLPTGRREKLFF
TRBV6-6	TRBJ1-6	.	.	TGTGCCAGCAGCCCCAGACAGGTTTATTCACCCCTCCACTTT	CASSPRQVYSPLHF
TRBV7-3	TRBJ2-7	.	TRBD2	TGTGCCAGCAGCTTAAACGGGAGGCCGGGCGCCGAGCAGTACTTC	CASSLNGRPGAEQYF
TRBV7-9	TRBJ2-7	few	.	TGTGCCAGCAGCTTACAATGGGACGGGGGTGACGAGCAGTACTTC	CASSLQWDGGDEQYF
TRBV12-3/TRBV12-4	TRBJ2-7	few	.	TGTGCCAGCAGTTTAACCCAAACGGGCGAGCAGTACTTC	CASSLTQTGEQYF
TRBV6-1	TRBJ1-2	.	TRBD1	TGTGCCAGCAGTGAAAGCGGGGGGGGGACAGCTGTTAACTATGGCTACACCTTC	CASSESGGGTAVNYGYTF
TRBV11-1	TRBJ2-7	.	.	TGTGCCAGCAGCTTAGGAGGCGGGGGCCTCCTCGAGCAGTACTTC	CASSLGGGGLLEQYF
TRBV5-4	TRBJ2-3	.	TRBD1	TGTGCCAGCAGCTTTCCGGGACAGGGCACAGATACGCAGTATTTT	CASSFPGQGTDTQYF
TRBV19	TRBJ1-5	.	TRBD1	TGTGCCAGTAGTATTCGGACAGGGGCCCCGAATCAGCCCCAGCATTTT	CASSIRTGAPNQPQHF
TRBV7-2	TRBJ1-2	.	.	TGTGCCAGCAGCTTAGCCCAGGGGACCTATGGCTACACCTTC	CASSLAQGTYGYTF
TRBV4-1	TRBJ1-4	.	.	TGCGCCAGCAGCCAACCGGACAGTAATGAAAAACTGTTTTTT	CASSQPDSNEKLFF
TRBV3-1/TRBV3-2	TRBJ2-1	.	.	TGTGCCAGCAGCCTCTCACCTCCAGGGACTTCCGACAATGAGCAGTTCTTC	CASSLSPPGTSDNEQFF
TRBV7-2	TRBJ1-5	.	.	TGTGCCAGCAGCTTAAATTTAGGGGCCCATCAGCCCCAGCATTTT	CASSLNLGAHQPQHF
TRBV7-9	TRBJ2-7	.	.	TGTGCCAGCAGCTTAGCAGGCACAGGACCCTACGAGCAGTACTTC	CASSLAGTGPYEQYF
TRBV2	TRBJ2-7	.	.	TGTGCCAGCATTGCGTACGAGCAGTACTTC	CASIAYEQYF
TRBV6-5	TRBJ1-5	.	.	TGTGCCAGCAGGGACTATAATCAGCCCCAGCATTTT	CASRDYNQPQHF
TRBV5-4	TRBJ2-2	.	TRBD2	TGTGCCAGCAGCTTAGCGGGGGGGCACACCGGGGAGCTGTTTTTT	CASSLAGGHTGELFF
TRBV2	TRBJ1-1	.	TRBD1	TGTGCCAGCACCGGAACAGGGGGCGTCACTGAAGCTTTCTTT	CASTGTGGVTEAFF
TRBV7-9	TRBJ1-4	.	.	TGTGCCAGCAGCTTAGATGGCTTGGGACATTCAGGAAAACTGTTTTTT	CASSLDGLGHSGKLFF
TRBV11-3	TRBJ2-7	.	.	TGTGCCAGCAGCTTCTCTGAGGGGGACGAGCAGTACTTC	CASSFSEGDEQYF
TRBV5-4	TRBJ2-1	.	.	TGTGCCAGCAGCTACGCGGGACAGACTACCTACAATGAGCAGTTCTTC	CASSYAGQTTYNEQFF
TRBV27	TRBJ1-1	.	TRBD1	TGTGCCAGCAGTTTATTCAGGGGGAGGACTGAAGCTTTCTTT	CASSLFRGRTEAFF
TRBV19	TRBJ2-1	.	TRBD1	TGTGCCAGTAGTGCGACAGGGGTAGGAAATGAGCAGTTCTTC	CASSATGVGNEQFF
TRBV7-3	TRBJ2-3	.	.	TGTGCCAGCGCACGAGGGGGGGACACAGATACGCAGTATTTT	CASARGGDTDTQYF
TRBV6-6	TRBJ1-2	.	.	TGTGCCAGCAGTTCAGGGGTTGGCTACACCTTC	CASSSGVGYTF